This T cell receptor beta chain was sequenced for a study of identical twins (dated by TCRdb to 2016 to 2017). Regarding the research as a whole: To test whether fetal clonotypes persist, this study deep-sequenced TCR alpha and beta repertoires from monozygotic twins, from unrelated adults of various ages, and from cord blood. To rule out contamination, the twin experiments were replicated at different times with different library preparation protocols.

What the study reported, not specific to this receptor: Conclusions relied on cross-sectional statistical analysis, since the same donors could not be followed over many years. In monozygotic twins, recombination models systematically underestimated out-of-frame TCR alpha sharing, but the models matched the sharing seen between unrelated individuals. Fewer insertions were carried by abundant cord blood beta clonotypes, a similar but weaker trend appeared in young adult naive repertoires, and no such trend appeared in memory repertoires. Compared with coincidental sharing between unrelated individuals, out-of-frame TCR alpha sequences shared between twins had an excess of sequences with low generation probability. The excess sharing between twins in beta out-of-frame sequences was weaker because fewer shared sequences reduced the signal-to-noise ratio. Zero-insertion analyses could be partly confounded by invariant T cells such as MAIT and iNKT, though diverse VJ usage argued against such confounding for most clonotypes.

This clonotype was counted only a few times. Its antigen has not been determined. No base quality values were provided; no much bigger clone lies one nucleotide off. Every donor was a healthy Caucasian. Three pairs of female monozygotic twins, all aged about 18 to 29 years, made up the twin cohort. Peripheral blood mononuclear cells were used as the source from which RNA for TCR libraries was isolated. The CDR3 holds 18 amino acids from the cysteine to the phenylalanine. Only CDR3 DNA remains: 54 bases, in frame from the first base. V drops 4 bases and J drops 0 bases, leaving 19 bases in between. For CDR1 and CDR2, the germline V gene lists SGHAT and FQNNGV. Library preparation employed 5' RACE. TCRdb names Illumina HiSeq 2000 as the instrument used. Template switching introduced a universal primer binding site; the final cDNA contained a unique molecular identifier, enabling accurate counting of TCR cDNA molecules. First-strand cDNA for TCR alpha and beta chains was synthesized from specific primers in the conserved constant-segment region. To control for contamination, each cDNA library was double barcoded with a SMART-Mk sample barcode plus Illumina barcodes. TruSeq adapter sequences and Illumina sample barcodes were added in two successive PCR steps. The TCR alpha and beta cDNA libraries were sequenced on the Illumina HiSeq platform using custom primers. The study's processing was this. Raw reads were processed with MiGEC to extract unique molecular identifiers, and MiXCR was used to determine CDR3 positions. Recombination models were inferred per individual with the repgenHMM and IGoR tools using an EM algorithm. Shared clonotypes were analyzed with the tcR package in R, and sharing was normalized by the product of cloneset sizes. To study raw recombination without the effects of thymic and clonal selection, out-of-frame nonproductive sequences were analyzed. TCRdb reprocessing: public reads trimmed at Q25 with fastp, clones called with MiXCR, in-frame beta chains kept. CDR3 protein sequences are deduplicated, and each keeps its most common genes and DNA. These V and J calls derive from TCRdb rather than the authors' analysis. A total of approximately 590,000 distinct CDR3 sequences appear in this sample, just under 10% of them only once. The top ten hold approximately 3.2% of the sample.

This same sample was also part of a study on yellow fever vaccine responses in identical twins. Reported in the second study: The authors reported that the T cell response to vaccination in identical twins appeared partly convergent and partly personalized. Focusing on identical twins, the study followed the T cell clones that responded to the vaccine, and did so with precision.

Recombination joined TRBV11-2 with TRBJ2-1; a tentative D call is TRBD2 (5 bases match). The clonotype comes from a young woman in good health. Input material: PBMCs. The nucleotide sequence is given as TGTGCCAGCAGCTCACGTTCCGGGGTGGGAAGCTCCTACAATGAGCAGTTCTTC. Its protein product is CASSSRSGVGSSYNEQFF.